The rows below give T cell receptor beta chains drawn from one sample of a study of T cell responses to AZD1222 COVID-19 vaccine. Here immunoSEQ multiplex PCR was the method, and the copy in TCRdb shows in-frame clones only, minus some. The data show 150,000 to 200,000 clones, under 95% seen once. Specimen: peripheral blood, collected on day 0 of AZD1222 vaccination. These receptors all come from an adult in good health. Each CDR3 is given with its conserved first and last residue. The D gene is left open where the match is weak. Clone size is shown for a subset of rows, as once, few, many or a class of expanded clone.

j_call d_call clone_size v_call cdr3_nt cdr3_aa
TRBJ2-1 . . TRBV3-1/TRBV3-2 TGTGCCAGCAGCCCCCGTGGATTGCAGGGGAATGAGCAGTTCTTC CASSPRGLQGNEQFF
TRBJ1-6 . . TRBV4-2 TGTGCCAGCAGCCAAGGCACCGGAGAGAATTCACCCCTCCACTTT CASSQGTGENSPLHF
TRBJ1-1 TRBD1 . TRBV15 TGTGCCACCAGCCAGGGGGCCGGGGGATACACTGAAGCTTTCTTT CATSQGAGGYTEAFF
TRBJ2-5 TRBD2 . TRBV10-2 TGCGCCAGCGATGGGACTAGCGGGAACCAAGAGACCCAGTACTTC CASDGTSGNQETQYF
TRBJ1-5 TRBD1 . TRBV19 TGTGCCAGTAGTATAGGGCAGGGGGCGCTTAAAAATCAGCCCCAGCATTTT CASSIGQGALKNQPQHF
TRBJ2-1 TRBD2 . TRBV10-3 TGTGCCATCAGTGACCCTCGGGGCCCTAGCGGGGGGGGCTCGCGGGAGCAGTTCTTC CAISDPRGPSGGGSREQFF
TRBJ2-6 . . TRBV7-2 TGTGCCAGCAGCTTAATGAACTCTGGGGCCAACGTCCTGACTTTC CASSLMNSGANVLTF
TRBJ2-7 TRBD2 . TRBV27 TGTGCCAGCAGTACCCAACTAGCGGGGGTCAACGAGCAGTACTTC CASSTQLAGVNEQYF
TRBJ1-2 . . TRBV7-9 TGTGCCAGCACCCCGGGGGGGGCCGATGGCTACACCTTC CASTPGGADGYTF
TRBJ2-2 TRBD2 . TRBV6-4 TGTGCCAGCAGTGAAGCGGGAGACACCGGGGAGCTGTTTTTT CASSEAGDTGELFF
TRBJ1-1 TRBD1 . TRBV7-2 TGTGCCAGCAGCCCTAAGCTAGACAGGGGGCATGAAGCTTTCTTT CASSPKLDRGHEAFF
TRBJ1-2 TRBD1 . TRBV7-9 TGTGCCAGCAGCTTACCTCAGACAGGGGCTAATAACTATGGCTACACCTTC CASSLPQTGANNYGYTF
TRBJ2-2 . . TRBV2 TGTGCCAGCAGTTCGGCAGGGGGGACCGGGGAGCTGTTTTTT CASSSAGGTGELFF
TRBJ1-1 . few TRBV30 TGTGCCTGGAGCGGTATGAACACTGAAGCTTTCTTT CAWSGMNTEAFF
TRBJ1-1 . . TRBV30 TGTGCCTGTTACCCCCCTGAAGCTTTCTTT CACYPPEAFF
TRBJ2-5 TRBD2 . TRBV6-2/TRBV6-3 TGTGCCAGCAGCGGACTAGCGGGAGGGCCGGCAAAAGAGACCCAGTACTTC CASSGLAGGPAKETQYF
TRBJ1-2 . . TRBV6-5 TGTGCCAGCAGCGAGGGCAGGACGTGGGGCTACACCTTC CASSEGRTWGYTF
TRBJ2-3 . . TRBV28 TGTGCCAGCAGTTTTAGGAGGTTGGCAGATACGCAGTATTTT CASSFRRLADTQYF
TRBJ1-1 . . TRBV7-9 TGTGCCAGCAGTATCTCGATCGTACCGGGGTTGAACACTGAAGCTTTCTTT CASSISIVPGLNTEAFF
TRBJ2-7 . . TRBV13 TGTGCCAGCAGCTTCTCCTACGAGCAGTACTTC CASSFSYEQYF
TRBJ2-5 . . TRBV10-3 TGTGCCATCAGTGTTGGACGGCTGTGGACGGAGACCCAGTACTTC CAISVGRLWTETQYF
TRBJ1-5 . . TRBV19 TGTGCCAGTAGTATTTGGGCGGGTGCGGGACAGCCCCAGCATTTT CASSIWAGAGQPQHF